The sequence of this T cell receptor beta chain was determined in a study of T cells in Graves' hyperthyroidism and ophthalmopathy. Study-wide points: Blood shared most expanded thyroid clonotypes above 0.001.

A word on this clonotype: Its antigen remains unidentified.

The TCR beta CDR3 regions underwent amplification using RNA transcripts as the source. HTBI primers drove first-round RT-PCR of the TCR CDR3. TCRdb ran MiXCR on the multiplex PCR reads and lists one entry per CDR3 protein. Of around 350,000 distinct CDR3 sequences in the sample, roughly 25% were seen once. V lost 5 bases, J lost 4 bases, and 13 bases stayed unmatched. Germline V lookup: CDR1 DFQATT, CDR2 SNEGSKA (reference sequence). The CDR3 spans 16 residues. With a duration under 2 months, the hyperthyroidism was newly diagnosed in patients aged 18 to 65. Not enrolled were patients with uncontrolled infection, other autoimmune disease, pregnancy or lactation. Diagnoses were established using clinical symptoms, serum thyroxine and TRAb, thyroid ultrasound and orbital computed tomography.

The sequence derives from a man aged 50 to 59 with Graves' hyperthyroidism. The material sequenced was blood. The gene calls are TRBV20-1 and TRBJ2-7; 11 bases agree with TRBD2. CDR3 sequence reads: CSASSSTSGSIYEQYF. CDR3 DNA sequence: TGCAGTGCTTCCTCGTCCACTAGCGGGAGTATATACGAGCAGTACTTC.